The subject of this entry is one T cell receptor (beta chain). Its antigen is unknown. Profiled with immunoSEQ multiplex PCR; TCRdb holds only in-frame clones, not every one. The sample records 150,000 to 200,000 clones, roughly 91% being singletons. This record belongs to a study of T cell responses to AZD1222 COVID-19 vaccine. Study results and caveats: Two AZD1222 administrations were followed by greater Spike-specific TCR breadth and depth.

The trim removed 3 bases at V and 6 bases at J, leaving 2 bases unmatched. CDR1 and CDR2 from the germline V gene are LGHDT and YNNKEL (reference sequence). The CDR3 loop spans 14 amino acids. The V and J genes are TRBV3-1 (or the pseudogene TRBV3-2) and TRBJ1-6; 7 bases match TRBD1. The sequences come from peripheral blood, collected 28 days after the second AZD1222 dose. The TCR sequence derives from an adult who received the AZD1222 COVID-19 vaccine. This CDR3 reads CASSQGQINSPLHF. The CDR3 DNA follows: TGTGCCAGCAGCCAGGGACAGATTAATTCACCCCTCCACTTT.